The clone carrying this T cell receptor (beta chain) was counted a few times. Its target is not known. The library protocol tagged individual cDNA molecules with unique molecular identifiers. TCRdb reprocessed the 5' RACE reads via MiXCR and lists one record per CDR3 protein. The data contain tens of thousands of distinct CDR3 sequences, approximately 13% of them singletons. The sample comes from a study of early T cells in non-severe SARS-CoV-2 infection. Looking at the study overall: It was bulk RNA from unsorted whole blood that was sequenced, and the chains were unpaired.

Germline lookup yields CDR1 SGHVS and CDR2 FQNEAQ. This CDR3 region has 15 residues. Between the trimmed V and J ends, which lost 3 bases and 2 bases, there was a span of 13 bases. Study findings and constraints: Comparison of clonotypes with VDJdb favored anti-spike CD8 responses while missing private and CD4 specificities.

Sequencing was done on a sample of whole blood. The receptor comes from an adult who was a healthcare worker with PCR-confirmed SARS-CoV-2 infection or an uninfected control (not recorded which). The chain couples TRBV7-8 to TRBJ1-1; possible D gene TRBD1, 5 bases. The CDR3 DNA follows: TGTGCCAGCAGCTTCCAAGGACAACTAAACACTGAAGCTTTCTTT. Amino acid sequence: CASSFQGQLNTEAFF.